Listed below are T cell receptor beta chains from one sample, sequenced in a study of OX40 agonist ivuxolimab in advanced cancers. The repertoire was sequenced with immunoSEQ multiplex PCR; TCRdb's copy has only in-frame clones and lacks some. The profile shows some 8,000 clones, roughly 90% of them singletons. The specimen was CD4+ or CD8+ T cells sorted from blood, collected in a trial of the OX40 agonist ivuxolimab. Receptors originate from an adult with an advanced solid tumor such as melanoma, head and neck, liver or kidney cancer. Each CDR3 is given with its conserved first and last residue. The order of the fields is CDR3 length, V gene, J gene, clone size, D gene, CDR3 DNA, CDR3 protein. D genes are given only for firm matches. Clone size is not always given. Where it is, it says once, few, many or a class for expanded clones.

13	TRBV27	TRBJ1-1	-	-	TGTGCCAGCCGAGAGGAGATGAACACTGAAGCTTTCTTT	CASREEMNTEAFF
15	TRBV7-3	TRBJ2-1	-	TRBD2	TGTGCCAGCAGACCCCCAGCGGGAGAATGCAATGAGCAGTTCTTC	CASRPPAGECNEQFF
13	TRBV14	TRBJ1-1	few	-	TGTGCCAGCAGCCAAGGGGTTGGCACTGAAGCTTTCTTT	CASSQGVGTEAFF
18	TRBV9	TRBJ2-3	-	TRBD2	TGTGCCAGCAGCGTAGGAACTAGCGGAGCCACCGGCACAGATACGCAGTATTTT	CASSVGTSGATGTDTQYF
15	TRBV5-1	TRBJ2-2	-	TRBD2	TGCGCCAGCAGCTTGGTGGCGGGAGCTCCCGGGGAGCTGTTTTTT	CASSLVAGAPGELFF
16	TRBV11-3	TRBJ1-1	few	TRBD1	TGTGCCAGCAGCTTAAGGGACAGGGCCTGGAACACTGAAGCTTTCTTT	CASSLRDRAWNTEAFF
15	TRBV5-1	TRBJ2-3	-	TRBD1	TGCGCCAGCAGCGTCGGACAGGGGACATTCGATACGCAGTATTTT	CASSVGQGTFDTQYF
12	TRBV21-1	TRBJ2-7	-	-	TGTGCCAGGCGCAGGGGAAGGAACGAGCAGTACTTC	CARRRGRNEQYF
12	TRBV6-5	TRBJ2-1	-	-	TGTGCCAGCAGTTACCCCCCCAATGAGCAGTTCTTC	CASSYPPNEQFF
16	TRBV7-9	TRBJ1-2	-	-	TGTGCCAGCAGCTTAGGCCAGTTTGCGGAAGGGGATGGCTACACCTTC	CASSLGQFAEGDGYTF
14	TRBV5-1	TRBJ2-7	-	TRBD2	TGCGCCAGCAGCCGAGGGACTAGCGGGACCGAGCAGTACTTC	CASSRGTSGTEQYF
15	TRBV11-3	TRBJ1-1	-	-	TGTGCCAGCAGCTTAGGCCCGGGAGGTAGCACTGAAGCTTTCTTT	CASSLGPGGSTEAFF
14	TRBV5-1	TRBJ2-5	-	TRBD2	TGCGCCAGCAGCAGCCTGCCTAGCGGAGAGACCCAGTACTTC	CASSSLPSGETQYF
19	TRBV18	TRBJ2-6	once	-	TGTGCCAGCTCACCTTACCGGACACGCAGCTTCTCTGGGGCCAACGTCCTGACTTTC	CASSPYRTRSFSGANVLTF
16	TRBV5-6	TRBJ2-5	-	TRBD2	TGTGCCAGCAGCCCTAGCGGACTAGCGAGCCAAGAGACCCAGTACTTC	CASSPSGLASQETQYF
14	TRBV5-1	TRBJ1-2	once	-	TGCGCCAGCAGGCCGGGACAACAAAACTATGGCTACACCTTC	CASRPGQQNYGYTF
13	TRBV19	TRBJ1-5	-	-	TGTGCCACCTCGAGGGGGGGAAATCAGCCCCAGCATTTT	CATSRGGNQPQHF
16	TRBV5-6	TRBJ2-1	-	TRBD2	TGTGCCAGCAGCTTGAGATTTACGGGAGGTGGGGCTGAGCAGTTCTTC	CASSLRFTGGGAEQFF
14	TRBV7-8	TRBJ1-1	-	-	TGTGCCAGCAGCTTGGCAGGGAGGCCCTTTGGAGCTTTCTTT	CASSLAGRPFGAFF
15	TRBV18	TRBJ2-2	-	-	TGTGCCAGCTCACCCGGCACACCAATTCCCGGGGAGCTGTTTTTT	CASSPGTPIPGELFF
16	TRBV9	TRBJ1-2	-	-	TGTGCCAGCAGCGTCTTCGGTACCCTCTCCTCCTATGGCTACACCTTC	CASSVFGTLSSYGYTF
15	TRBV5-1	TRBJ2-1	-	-	TGCGCCAGCAGCTTGTTTGAGACTACATACAATGAGCAGTTCTTC	CASSLFETTYNEQFF
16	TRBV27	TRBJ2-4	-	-	TGTGCCAGCAGTTTATCAGCAGGGACAGCCAAAAACATTCAGTACTTC	CASSLSAGTAKNIQYF
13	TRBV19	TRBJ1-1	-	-	TGTGCCAGTAGTCGGTGGGAGGCCACTGAAGCTTTCTTT	CASSRWEATEAFF
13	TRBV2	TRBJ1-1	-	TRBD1	TGTGCCAGCACCGGGACAGGGAACACTGAAGCTTTCTTT	CASTGTGNTEAFF
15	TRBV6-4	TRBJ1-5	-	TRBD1	TGTGCCAGCAGGGGGGACAGGGGCTCCAATCAGCCCCAGCATTTT	CASRGDRGSNQPQHF
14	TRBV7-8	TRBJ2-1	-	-	TGTGCCAGCAGCTTGGAAGGGGGGGGCGATGAGCAGTTCTTC	CASSLEGGGDEQFF
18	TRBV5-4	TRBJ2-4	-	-	TGTGCCAGCAGCTTGGATATAGCGGTCCGGGGGACCAAAAACATTCAGTACTTC	CASSLDIAVRGTKNIQYF
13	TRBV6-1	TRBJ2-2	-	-	TGTGCCAGCAGTGGAACGAACACCGGGGAGCTGTTTTTT	CASSGTNTGELFF
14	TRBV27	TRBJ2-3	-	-	TGTGCCAGCAGTCGACACACAGGGTCGGATACGCAGTATTTT	CASSRHTGSDTQYF
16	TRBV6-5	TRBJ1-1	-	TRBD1	TGTGCCAGCAGTTCCCCCCCAGGGGGGGTAAGTACTGAAGCTTTCTTT	CASSSPPGGVSTEAFF
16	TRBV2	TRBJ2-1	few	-	TGTGCCAGCAGTGAAGCGCTTCCTAGAGGGGCTAATGAGCAGTTCTTC	CASSEALPRGANEQFF
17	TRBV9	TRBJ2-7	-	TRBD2	TGTGCCAGCAGCGCCGGATATGGACTAGCGGGACAATACGAGCAGTACTTC	CASSAGYGLAGQYEQYF
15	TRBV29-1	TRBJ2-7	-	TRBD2	TGCAGCGTTATGGGGACTAGCGGGCTTTCCTACGAGCAGTACTTC	CSVMGTSGLSYEQYF
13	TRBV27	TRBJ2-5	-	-	TGTGCCAGCAGCAAACAGGATGAAGAGACCCAGTACTTC	CASSKQDEETQYF
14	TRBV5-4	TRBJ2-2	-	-	TGTGCCAGCAGCTTAGGGTCGGACACCGGGGAGCTGTTTTTT	CASSLGSDTGELFF
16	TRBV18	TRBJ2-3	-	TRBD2	TGTGCCAGCTCACCACGCCGACTAGCGGGAAATGATACGCAGTATTTT	CASSPRRLAGNDTQYF
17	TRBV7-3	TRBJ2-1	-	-	TGTGCCAGCAGCTTACAGGGTGGAGGGACGCGGGACAATGAGCAGTTCTTC	CASSLQGGGTRDNEQFF
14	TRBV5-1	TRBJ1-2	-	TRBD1	TGCGCCAGCAGGGCCGGGACAGGGAGAGATGGCTACACCTTC	CASRAGTGRDGYTF
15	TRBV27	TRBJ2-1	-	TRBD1	TGTGCCAGCAGTTTACGACAGGGGTACGGGAATGAGCAGTTCTTC	CASSLRQGYGNEQFF
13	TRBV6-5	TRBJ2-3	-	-	TGTGCCAGCAGTTACTCGAAGGCAGATACGCAGTATTTT	CASSYSKADTQYF
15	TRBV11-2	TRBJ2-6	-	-	TGTGCCAGCAGCTCCGTTCGGTCTGGGGCCAACGTCCTGACTTTC	CASSSVRSGANVLTF
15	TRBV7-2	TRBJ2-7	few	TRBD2	TGTGCCAGCAGCTTAGGCGTGGGACTAGGCTACGAGCAGTACTTC	CASSLGVGLGYEQYF
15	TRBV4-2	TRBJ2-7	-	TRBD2	TGTGCCAGCACTCGGGACACTAGCGGGAGCTACGAGCAGTACTTC	CASTRDTSGSYEQYF
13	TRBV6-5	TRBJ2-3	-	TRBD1	TGTGCCAGCAGACCAGGGACAGCCGATACGCAGTATTTT	CASRPGTADTQYF
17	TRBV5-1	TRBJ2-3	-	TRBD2	TGCGCCAGCAGCTCTCCCGCTGGGACTAGCGGGACAGATACGCAGTATTTT	CASSSPAGTSGTDTQYF
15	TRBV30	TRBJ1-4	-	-	TGTGCCTGGAGGGTTGCGGGGGCGAATAGTGGAAAACTGTTTTTT	CAWRVAGANSGKLFF
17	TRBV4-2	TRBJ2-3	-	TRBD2	TGTGCCAGCAGCCCAGCCGGCGCGGGAGGACACACAGATACGCAGTATTTT	CASSPAGAGGHTDTQYF
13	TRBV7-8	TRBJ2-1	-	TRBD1	TGTGCCAGCAGCCAGGACAGGGGGGATGAGCAGTTCTTC	CASSQDRGDEQFF
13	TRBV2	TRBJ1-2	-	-	TGTGCCAGCCGAGTGACAGTATTCTATGGCTACACCTTC	CASRVTVFYGYTF
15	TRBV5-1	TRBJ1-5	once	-	TGCGCCAGCAGCTTGAAAGGGAGCCACAATCAGCCCCAGCATTTT	CASSLKGSHNQPQHF